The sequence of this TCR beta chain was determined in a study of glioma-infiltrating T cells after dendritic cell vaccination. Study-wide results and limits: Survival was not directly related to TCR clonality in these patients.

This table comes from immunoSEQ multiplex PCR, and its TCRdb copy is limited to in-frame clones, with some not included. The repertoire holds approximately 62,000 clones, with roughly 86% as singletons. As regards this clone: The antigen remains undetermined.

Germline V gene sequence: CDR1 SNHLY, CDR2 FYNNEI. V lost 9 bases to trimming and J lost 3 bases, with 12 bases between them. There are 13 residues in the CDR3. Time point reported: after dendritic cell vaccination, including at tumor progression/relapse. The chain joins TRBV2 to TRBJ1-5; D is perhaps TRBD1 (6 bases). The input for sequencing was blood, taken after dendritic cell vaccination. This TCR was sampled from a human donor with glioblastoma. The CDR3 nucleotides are TGTGCCAGTCGAGGGGACACCAATCAGCCCCAGCATTTT. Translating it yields CASRGDTNQPQHF.